Below, one T cell receptor (beta chain) is given with its context. This clonotype was recorded at least ten times. The specificity of this receptor is unknown. No base-level quality is on record; no much larger clone is a single base apart. The data are from a study of T cell repertoires in cytomegalovirus infection (dated by TCRdb to the late 2010s). Turning to the overall study: Because public TCR beta signatures pointed to carriage of CMV infection together with the matching HLA type, the HLA type of each donor mattered for the analysis. What the work shows at the level of the full study, not this receptor alone: The ex vivo response was dominated by HLA-C-restricted CMV-specific TCR beta clonotypes, which also provided the single most frequent clonotype in two of eight donors. Cumulative frequency of public TCR beta family members discriminated carriers of CMV infection plus the relevant HLA type in this cohort and an independent approximately 340-donor cohort.

The instrument was an Illumina HiSeq 1500. TCRdb's own reprocessing of the public reads used fastp at Q25 and MiXCR and kept productive beta chains. Rows with one shared CDR3 protein collapse into an entry with the most common genes and DNA. This sample holds over 450,000 distinct CDR3 sequences; 10% to 12% were observed only once. The ten largest clonotypes hold 10% to 13% of the sample. The clonotype was recovered from a human donor in good health (CMV status not recorded). Some clones in this sample may be carry-over from other donors' samples. Sequencing was performed on PBMCs.

The bases are TGTGCCAGTAGTATCCTAGGACTAGCGGGAGGGTTGAGCTCCTACAATGAGCAGTTCTTC. The encoded protein is CASSILGLAGGLSSYNEQFF. The sequence links TRBV19 to TRBJ2-1; 15 bases in the middle match TRBD2. Compared with germline, V lacks 3 bases and J lacks 0 bases; bases without a gene match: 9. CDR1 LNHDA and CDR2 SQIVND are derived from the germline V gene (reference sequence). The CDR3 has 20 amino acids, counting the end cysteine and phenylalanine. Solely the CDR3 DNA is kept, with 60 bases framed from the first base.